This is a list of T cell receptor beta chains from one sample in a study of T cells expressing NK-cell markers. Using the 5' RACE reads, TCRdb records one entry per CDR3 protein without DNA. Its table lists 450,000 to 600,000 distinct CDR3 sequences. The specimen sequenced was blood T cells: a sorted CD56 or NKG2C T cell subset, CD4+ or CD8+ T cells, or bulk PBMC T cells (not recorded which). Receptor source: a man aged 18 to 29 in good health. The CDR3 runs from the conserved cysteine through the conserved F or W.

>TRBJ1-4|TRBV5-1
CASSLNQENEKLFF
>TRBJ2-5|TRBV12-3/TRBV12-4
CATQDSMETQYF
>TRBJ2-2|TRBV12-3/TRBV12-4
CASVGWRDRGPNTGELFF
>TRBJ2-1|TRBV20-1
CSAKKPGTTFYNEQFF
>TRBJ2-1|TRBV25-1
CASSGSGRWFF
>TRBJ2-3|TRBV3-1
CASSQTIAWGLPDTQYF
>TRBJ2-5|TRBV5-6
CASSALLAGLDQETQYF
>TRBJ1-6|TRBV24-1
CATSDLGGPLHF
>TRBJ2-2|TRBV19
CASRARRAGENTGELFF
>TRBJ1-1|TRBV7-8
CASSPRRGTEAFF
>TRBJ1-5|TRBV18
CASSPSRQGSIGNQPQHF
>TRBJ1-2|TRBV7-2
CASSNSADGYTF
>TRBJ2-7|TRBV13
CASSPGDRDSYEQYF
>TRBJ2-1|TRBV9
CASSVGVAGGYNEQFF
>TRBJ2-7|TRBV7-3
CASSLVGTSASYEQYF
>TRBJ2-1|TRBV9
CASSAAGGLGDEQFF
>TRBJ2-3|TRBV7-9
CASSPRDSVLDTQYF